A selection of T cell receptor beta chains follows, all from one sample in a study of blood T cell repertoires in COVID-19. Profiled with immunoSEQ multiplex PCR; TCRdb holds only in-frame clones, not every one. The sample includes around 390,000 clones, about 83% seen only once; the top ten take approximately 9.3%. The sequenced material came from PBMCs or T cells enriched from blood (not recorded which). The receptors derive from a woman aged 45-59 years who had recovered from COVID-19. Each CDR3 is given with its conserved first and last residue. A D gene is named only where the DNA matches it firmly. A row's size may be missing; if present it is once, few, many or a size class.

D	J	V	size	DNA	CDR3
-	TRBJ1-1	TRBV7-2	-	TGTGCCAGCAGCTTATCCAGTCAGGGCACTGAAGCTTTCTTT	CASSLSSQGTEAFF
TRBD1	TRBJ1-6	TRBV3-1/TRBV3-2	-	TGTGCCAGCAGCGCCAAATGGAGCTCCGGGACAGGGTTTTCACCCCTCCACTTT	CASSAKWSSGTGFSPLHF
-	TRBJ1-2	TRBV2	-	TGTGCCAGCAGCGCTACAGATTTACCCCATGGCTACACCTTC	CASSATDLPHGYTF
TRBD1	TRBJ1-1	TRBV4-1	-	TGCGCCAGCAGCCAACCGAACAGGGGCTCCGGGAACACTGAAGCTTTCTTT	CASSQPNRGSGNTEAFF
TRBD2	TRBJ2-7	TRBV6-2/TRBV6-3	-	TGTGCCAGCAGTTACGTAGCGGGGGTCGAGCAGTACTTC	CASSYVAGVEQYF
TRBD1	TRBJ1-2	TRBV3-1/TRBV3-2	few	TGTGCCAGCAGCTTAGGGACAGGCAACTATGGCTACACCTTC	CASSLGTGNYGYTF
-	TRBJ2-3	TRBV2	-	TGTGCCAGCAGTGGTAGAAACACAGATACGCAGTATTTT	CASSGRNTDTQYF
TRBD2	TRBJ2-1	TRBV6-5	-	TGTGCCAGCAGTTTCCAAGGACTAGCGGGGGTTAGTGAGCAGTTCTTC	CASSFQGLAGVSEQFF
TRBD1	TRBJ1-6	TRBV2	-	TGTGCCAGCCAGTTAGACAGGGGAAATAATTCACCCCTCCACTTT	CASQLDRGNNSPLHF
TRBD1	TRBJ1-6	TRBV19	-	TGTGCCAGTAGTTCCACAGGACAGGATAATTCACCCCTCCACTTT	CASSSTGQDNSPLHF
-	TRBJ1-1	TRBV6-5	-	TGTGCCAGCAGTTCCCAGGGGACTGAAGCTTTCTTT	CASSSQGTEAFF
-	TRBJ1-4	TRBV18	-	TGTGCCAGCTCACGTGGAAGGGGTGATGAAAAACTGTTTTTT	CASSRGRGDEKLFF
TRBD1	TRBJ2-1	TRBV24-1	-	TGTGCCACCAGTGGTGGGGACAGGGTTGGCAATGAGCAGTTCTTC	CATSGGDRVGNEQFF
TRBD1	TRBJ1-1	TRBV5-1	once	TGCGCCAGCAGCTCGGCGACCTCAGGGGGAGCTTTCTTT	CASSSATSGGAFF
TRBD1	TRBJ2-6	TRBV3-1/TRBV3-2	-	TGTGCCAGCAGCCCGGTTGAATATGGGACAGGCCTCTCTGGGGCCAACGTCCTGACTTTC	CASSPVEYGTGLSGANVLTF
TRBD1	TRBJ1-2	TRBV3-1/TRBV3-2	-	TGTGCCAGCAGCCCCTCCGGGACAGGGCAATATGGCTACACCTTC	CASSPSGTGQYGYTF
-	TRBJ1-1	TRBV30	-	TGTGCCTGGAGTGTCTCTACCCGGACAGTCCTCCACACTGAAGCTTTCTTT	CAWSVSTRTVLHTEAFF
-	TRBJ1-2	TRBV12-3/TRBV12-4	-	TGTGCCAGCAGTTTGTCTTCGGGGTACGACTACACCTTC	CASSLSSGYDYTF
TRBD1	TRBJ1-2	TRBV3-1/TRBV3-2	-	TGTGCCAGCAGCCGGGACAGAGCTAACTATGGCTACACCTTC	CASSRDRANYGYTF
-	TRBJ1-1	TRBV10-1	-	TGCGCCAGCAGTGAGTCCCGGTGGTCCCGCCCCACTGAAGCTTTCTTT	CASSESRWSRPTEAFF
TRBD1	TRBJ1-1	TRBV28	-	TGTGCCAGCAGTGGGGACAGGGGAACTGAAGCTTTCTTT	CASSGDRGTEAFF
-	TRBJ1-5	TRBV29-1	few	TGCAGCGTGGCGGGTGCATTCAATCAGCCCCAGCATTTT	CSVAGAFNQPQHF
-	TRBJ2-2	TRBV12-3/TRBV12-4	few	TGTGCCAGCAGTCCCGTCCGGGCCGGGGAGCTGTTTTTT	CASSPVRAGELFF
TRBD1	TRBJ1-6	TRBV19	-	TGTGCCAGTAGTCCACAGGGGCTCGGGATAATGAATTCACCCCTCCACTTT	CASSPQGLGIMNSPLHF
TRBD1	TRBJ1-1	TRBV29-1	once	TGCAGCGTTGTCCGGGACAGGGTCAGGAACACTGAAGCTTTCTTT	CSVVRDRVRNTEAFF